Below are 10 T cell receptor beta chains sequenced from a single sample in a study of brain metastases from non-small cell lung cancer. Some clones are missing from TCRdb's copy, which holds only in-frame ones; the method was immunoSEQ multiplex PCR. The sample records several thousand clones, more than 60% being singletons. Specimen: primary lung tumor tissue. Receptors were obtained from a donor aged 40 or over with non-small cell lung cancer.

This chain connects TRBV3-1 (or the pseudogene TRBV3-2) to TRBJ1-4; 9 positions match TRBD1. This CDR3 has 15 residues. V dropped 0 bases and J dropped 11; count of bases not matched to a gene: 7. Germline V gene lookup returns CDR1 LGHDT and CDR2 YNNKEL (reference sequence). Written as DNA, the CDR3 is TGTGCCAGCAGCCAAGACGGGACAGGGTTGGTCAAACTGTTTTTT. Its translation is CASSQDGTGLVKLFF.

A remark on this clone: This clone may be a read error of a much larger clone one base away. The chain employs TRBV7-9 and TRBJ1-4; the D gene is possibly TRBD1 (6 bases). V shed 7 bases and J shed 17 bases, with 26 bases lying between them. This CDR3 has 14 residues. Germline values: CDR1 SEHNR, CDR2 FQNEAQ (reference sequence). CDR3 sequence (DNA): TGTGCCAGCAACTTCGATGGGCTCCAGGGGCGGGCCTTTTTT. It encodes CASNFDGLQGRAFF.

V and J are TRBV6-5 and TRBJ2-1; possibly TRBD2 for D (5 bases). Germline CDR1 is MNHEY and CDR2 is SVGAGI. Trimming left V 6 bases short and J 10 bases short, with 16 bases between. The CDR3 is 13 residues long. In DNA form, the CDR3 reads TGTGCCAGCAGAAAGGGAACCAGAGGGGAGCAGTTCTTC. This sequence encodes CASRKGTRGEQFF.

The chain employs TRBV6-1 and TRBJ1-1, with D unresolved. CDR1 is MNHNS, CDR2 SASEGT, per germline. This CDR3 comprises 13 residues. Trimming left V 3 bases short and J 1 base short, with 6 bases between. CDR3 sequence: CASSDRWNTEAFF. The CDR3 nucleotides are TGTGCCAGCAGTGATCGGTGGAACACTGAAGCTTTCTTT.

The chain is built from TRBV4-3 and TRBJ1-2, with a possible D match to TRBD1 (6 bases). Trimming took off 3 bases at V and 4 bases at J, with 15 bases between the two ends. Germline V gene lookup returns CDR1 LGHNA and CDR2 YSLEER. The CDR3 has 15 residues. This chain's CDR3 is CASSQTYRAPYGYTF. CDR3 nucleotides: TGCGCCAGCAGCCAGACTTACAGGGCACCCTATGGCTACACCTTC.

This clone has just a few counts. The V and J genes are TRBV19 and TRBJ1-5, with TRBD1 as a possible D gene (5 bases). This CDR3 has 12 amino acids. Germline CDR1 and CDR2: LNHDA and SQIVND (reference sequence). Trimming took off 6 bases at V and 9 bases at J, with 12 bases between the two ends. Here the CDR3 reads CASSWGRRPQHF. Written as DNA, the CDR3 is TGTGCCAGTAGCTGGGGCAGGAGGCCCCAGCATTTT.

The rearrangement joins TRBV7-2 to TRBJ2-5; D call uncertain. The V gene's germline CDR1 is SGHTA and CDR2 FQGNSA. V lost 2 bases, J lost 1 base, and 5 bases lay in between. This CDR3 contains 13 residues. The CDR3 nucleotides are TGTGCCAGCAGCTTACATTTCCAAGAGACCCAGTACTTC. Protein sequence: CASSLHFQETQYF. Filled out from reference TRBV7-2 and TRBJ2-5, the complete variable domain reads GAGVSQSPSNKVTEKGKDVELRCDPISGHTALYWYRQSLGQGLEFLIYFQGNSAPDKSGLPSDRFSAERTGGSVSTLTIQRTQQEDSAVYLCASSLHFQETQYFGPGTRLLVL.

The chain employs TRBV2 and TRBJ1-1, with D unresolved. Between the trimmed V and J ends, which lost 6 bases and 0 bases, there was a span of 11 bases. The germline CDR1 and CDR2 sequences are SNHLY and FYNNEI. This CDR3 is built from 14 residues. The CDR3 sequence is CASRLTGMNTEAFF. CDR3 bases: TGTGCCAGCAGGCTCACGGGAATGAACACTGAAGCTTTCTTT.

The chain carries TRBV5-4 and TRBJ2-5; D is ambiguous. V was pared by 4 bases and J by 2 bases, with 9 bases between. The CDR3 is made up of 13 amino acids. Germline CDR1 reads SGHNT; CDR2 reads YYREEE (reference sequence). The CDR3 sequence is CASSTPVQETQYF. Written as DNA, the CDR3 is TGTGCCAGCAGCACTCCTGTACAAGAGACCCAGTACTTC.

The chain carries TRBV5-4 and TRBJ2-3; 7 bases agree with TRBD2. From germline, CDR1 is SGHNT and CDR2 YYREEE (reference sequence). J lost 5 bases, V lost 3 bases, and 3 bases had no gene match. This CDR3 is 13 amino acids long. The DNA of the CDR3 is TGTGCCAGCAGCTGGGCGGGGGAAGATACGCAGTATTTT. Its protein product is CASSWAGEDTQYF. Filled out from reference TRBV5-4 and TRBJ2-3, the complete variable domain reads ETGVTQSPTHLIKTRGQQVTLRCSSQSGHNTVSWYQQALGQGPQFIFQYYREEENGRGNFPPRFSGLQFPNYSSELNVNALELDDSALYLCASSWAGEDTQYFGPGTRLTVL.